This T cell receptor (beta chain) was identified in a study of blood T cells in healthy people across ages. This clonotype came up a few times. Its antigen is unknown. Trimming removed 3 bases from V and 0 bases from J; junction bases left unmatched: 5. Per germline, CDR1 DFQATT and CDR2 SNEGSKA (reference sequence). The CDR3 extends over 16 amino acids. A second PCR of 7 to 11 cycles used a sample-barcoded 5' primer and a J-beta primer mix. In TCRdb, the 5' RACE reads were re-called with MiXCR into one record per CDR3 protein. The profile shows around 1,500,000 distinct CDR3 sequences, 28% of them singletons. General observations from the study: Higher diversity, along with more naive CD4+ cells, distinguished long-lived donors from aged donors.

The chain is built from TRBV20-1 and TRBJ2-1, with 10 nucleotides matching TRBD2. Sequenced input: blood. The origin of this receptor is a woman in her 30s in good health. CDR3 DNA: TGCAGTGCTAGTTTCTCTAGCGGGAGCTCCTACAATGAGCAGTTCTTC. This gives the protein CSASFSSGSSYNEQFF.